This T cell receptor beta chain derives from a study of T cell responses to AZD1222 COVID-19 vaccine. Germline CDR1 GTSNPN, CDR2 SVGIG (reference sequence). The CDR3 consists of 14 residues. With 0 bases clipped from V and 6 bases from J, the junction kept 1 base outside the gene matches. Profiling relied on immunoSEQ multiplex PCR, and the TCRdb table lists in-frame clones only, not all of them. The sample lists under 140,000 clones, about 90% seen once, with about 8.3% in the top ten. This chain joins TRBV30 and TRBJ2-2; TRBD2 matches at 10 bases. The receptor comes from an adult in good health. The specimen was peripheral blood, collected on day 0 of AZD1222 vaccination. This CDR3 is CAWSVGLAPGELFF. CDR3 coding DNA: TGTGCCTGGAGTGTGGGACTAGCGCCCGGGGAGCTGTTTTTT.